This TCR beta chain was sequenced during a study of cytomegalovirus exposure and HLA in healthy donors. Everyone who donated was a healthy bone marrow donor. Study-wide results and caveats: Associated with cytomegalovirus, according to the listing, were 150 to 200 TCR beta chains.

This clone was found once. Its antigen is unknown. Germline values: CDR1 SGHVS, CDR2 FNYEAQ. The CDR3 length is 12 residues. Trimming cost V 1 base and J 9 bases, with 7 bases left between them. PCR employed 60 Vbeta and 13 Jbeta primers. The repertoire was sequenced with immunoSEQ multiplex PCR; TCRdb's copy has only in-frame clones and lacks some. The sample holds roughly 140,000 clones, 64% seen once. The sequencing input was PBMCs. This receptor was identified in a woman aged 25 to 39 in good health and CMV-seropositive. The chain uses TRBV7-6 and TRBJ2-1, with TRBD2 as a possible D gene (5 bases). The CDR3 reads CASSLVGSEQFF. The DNA for the CDR3 is TGTGCCAGCAGCTTAGTTGGGAGTGAGCAGTTCTTC.